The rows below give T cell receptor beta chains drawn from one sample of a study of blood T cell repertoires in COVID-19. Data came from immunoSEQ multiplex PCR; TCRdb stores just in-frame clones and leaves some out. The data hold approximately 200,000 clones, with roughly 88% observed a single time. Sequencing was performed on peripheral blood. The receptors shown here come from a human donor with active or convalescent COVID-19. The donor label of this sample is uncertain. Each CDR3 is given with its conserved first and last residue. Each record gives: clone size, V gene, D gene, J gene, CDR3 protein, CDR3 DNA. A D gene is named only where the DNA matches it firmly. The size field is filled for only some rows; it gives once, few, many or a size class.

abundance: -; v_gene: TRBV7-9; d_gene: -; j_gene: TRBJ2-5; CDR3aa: CASSEDSKETQYF; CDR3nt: TGTGCCAGCAGCGAGGACAGTAAAGAGACCCAGTACTTC
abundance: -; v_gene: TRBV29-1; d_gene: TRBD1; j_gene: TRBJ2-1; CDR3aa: CSVMSGTGSYNEQFF; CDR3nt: TGCAGCGTTATGTCCGGGACAGGGTCCTACAATGAGCAGTTCTTC
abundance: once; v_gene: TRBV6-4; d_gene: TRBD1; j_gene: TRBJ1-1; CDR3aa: CASSPAAGGGNTEAFF; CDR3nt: TGTGCCAGCAGCCCGGCGGCAGGGGGAGGGAACACTGAAGCTTTCTTT
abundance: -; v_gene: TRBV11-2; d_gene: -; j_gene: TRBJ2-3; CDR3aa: CASSPDSGSSTDTQYF; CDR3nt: TGTGCCAGCAGCCCTGACAGCGGGTCTAGCACAGATACGCAGTATTTT
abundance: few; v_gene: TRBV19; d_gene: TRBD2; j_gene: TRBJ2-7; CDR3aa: CASSTTSGRIYF; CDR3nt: TGTGCCAGTAGTACTACTAGCGGGAGGATTTACTTC
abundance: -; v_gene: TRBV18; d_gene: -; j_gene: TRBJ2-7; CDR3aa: CASSPTSYEQYF; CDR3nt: TGTGCCAGCTCACCAACATCCTACGAGCAGTACTTC
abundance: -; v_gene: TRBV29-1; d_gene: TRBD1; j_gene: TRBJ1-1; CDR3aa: CSVVSDRATEAFF; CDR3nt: TGCAGCGTTGTAAGCGACAGGGCCACTGAAGCTTTCTTT
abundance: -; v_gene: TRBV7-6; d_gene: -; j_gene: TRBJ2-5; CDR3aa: CASSLEEAVQETQYF; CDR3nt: TGTGCCAGCAGCTTAGAGGAGGCAGTCCAAGAGACCCAGTACTTC
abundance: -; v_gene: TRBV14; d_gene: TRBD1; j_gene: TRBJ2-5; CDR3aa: CASSRQGAQYF; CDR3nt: TGTGCCAGCAGCCGCCAGGGGGCCCAGTACTTC
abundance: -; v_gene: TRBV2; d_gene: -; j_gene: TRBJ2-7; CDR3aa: CASTSGLTYEQYF; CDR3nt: TGTGCCAGCACCTCAGGGTTAACCTACGAGCAGTACTTC
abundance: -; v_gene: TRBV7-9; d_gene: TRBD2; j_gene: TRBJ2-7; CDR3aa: CASSLGGAGTSAREQYF; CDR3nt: TGTGCCAGCAGCTTAGGAGGAGCCGGGACTAGCGCCCGCGAGCAGTACTTC